The TCR beta chain under discussion was sequenced for a study of beta chain features in type 1 diabetes. Looking at the study overall: In age, gender and cell yields, patients were similar to healthy donors. Over all samples combined, over 85 million sorted cells were examined.

Expressed TCRB transcripts were sequenced because the entire RNA isolate underwent reverse transcription. The method was immunoSEQ multiplex PCR; TCRdb's version includes in-frame clones alone and lacks a portion of them. This table has a few hundred thousand clones, about 29% appearing once. CDR3 length: 16 amino acids. The trim removed 0 bases at V and 4 bases at J, leaving 7 bases unmatched. The germline V gene has CDR1 SGHTA and CDR2 FQGTGA. The chain employs TRBV7-3 and TRBJ2-3, with TRBD2 identical over 7 bases. This sequence originates from a man aged 18 to 35 in good health. The sequenced sample was naive CD4+ T cells from blood. In DNA, the CDR3 is TGTGCCAGCAGCTTAACAGTAGCGGGTGGCGCAGATACGCAGTATTTT. Translated, it gives CASSLTVAGGADTQYF.